These T cell receptor beta chains were read from a single sample in a study of blood T cells in healthy people across ages. MiXCR was run by TCRdb on the 5' RACE reads, yielding one entry per CDR3 protein. This sample has 1.5 million to 2 million distinct CDR3 sequences, with just under 50% found just once. Specimen: blood. The receptors come from a woman in her thirties or forties in good health. Both conserved end residues are part of each CDR3.

TRBV4-1	TRBJ1-5	CASSQGGEYGQPQHF
TRBV29-1	TRBJ2-1	CSVRLAGGHEQFF
TRBV25-1	TRBJ2-5	CASSATGQGFETQYF
TRBV20-1	TRBJ2-1	CSARDLAGGFNNEQFF
TRBV12-3/TRBV12-4	TRBJ2-5	CASSFPGTSETQYF
TRBV7-8	TRBJ1-5	CASSRRPRGQAFNQPQHF
TRBV6-2/TRBV6-3	TRBJ2-1	CASRRGQGANEQFF
TRBV2	TRBJ2-5	CASIGSGGQETQYF
TRBV13	TRBJ2-7	CASRSTVEAYEQYF
TRBV4-1	TRBJ2-3	CASSQASRQASADTQYF
TRBV28	TRBJ2-4	CASNPKTGWLYF
TRBV27	TRBJ1-2	CASSLYRANYGYTF
TRBV20-1	TRBJ2-5	CSARPFRGEGETQYF
TRBV7-8	TRBJ2-7	CASSKERGGSYEQYF
TRBV7-2	TRBJ2-1	CASSPGPGSYNEQFF
TRBV4-3	TRBJ1-3	CASSQDTQVSGNTIYF
TRBV28	TRBJ2-1	CASSTFSGSSYNEQFF
TRBV11-2	TRBJ2-5	CAGSRDRQETQYF
TRBV6-6	TRBJ1-4	CASSTHRVGREKLFF
TRBV3-1	TRBJ1-1	CASSRVPGVMNTEAFF
TRBV28	TRBJ1-2	CASSVGGRATLYGYTF
TRBV27	NA	CAGSLEVSNRGIEQYF
TRBV7-2	TRBJ1-2	CASSRITGDREGGYTF
TRBV28	TRBJ1-2	CASAGGFGYTF
TRBV9	TRBJ2-3	CASSPLVAGGYTDTQYF
TRBV10-3	TRBJ2-5	CAISESFPTSGGQETQYF
TRBV5-1	TRBJ2-1	CASSLPLPMTSGNYNEQFF
TRBV9	TRBJ1-2	CASSGLGGRAANYGYTF
TRBV20-1	TRBJ1-2	CSTGPGQGDYHGYTF
TRBV12-3/TRBV12-4	TRBJ2-1	CAGGKSSYNEQFF
TRBV28	TRBJ2-3	CASSPILGERGRPLTDTQYF
TRBV6-2/TRBV6-3	TRBJ1-1	CASSTAQGGTEAFF
TRBV6-5	TRBJ1-5	CASSPAQGPQPQHF
TRBV28	TRBJ2-1	CASSLRGGGDEQFF
TRBV29-1	TRBJ2-7	CSVQETSGGPYEQYF
TRBV20-1	TRBJ2-5	CSAQGAGPYQETQYF
TRBV6-1	TRBJ2-5	CASSELGRAGETQYF
TRBV20-1	TRBJ2-3	CSAQPGLGVDTQYF
TRBV28	TRBJ2-7	CASRLTEDYEQYF
TRBV24-1	TRBJ1-6	CATGGRDNSPLHF
TRBV29-1	TRBJ2-5	CSGRGGGDNEQYF
TRBV27	TRBJ2-2	CASGTQNTGELFF
TRBV5-1	TRBJ2-4	CASTKQPGGAKNIQYF
TRBV6-2/TRBV6-3	NA	CASSQGQGTLYEQYF